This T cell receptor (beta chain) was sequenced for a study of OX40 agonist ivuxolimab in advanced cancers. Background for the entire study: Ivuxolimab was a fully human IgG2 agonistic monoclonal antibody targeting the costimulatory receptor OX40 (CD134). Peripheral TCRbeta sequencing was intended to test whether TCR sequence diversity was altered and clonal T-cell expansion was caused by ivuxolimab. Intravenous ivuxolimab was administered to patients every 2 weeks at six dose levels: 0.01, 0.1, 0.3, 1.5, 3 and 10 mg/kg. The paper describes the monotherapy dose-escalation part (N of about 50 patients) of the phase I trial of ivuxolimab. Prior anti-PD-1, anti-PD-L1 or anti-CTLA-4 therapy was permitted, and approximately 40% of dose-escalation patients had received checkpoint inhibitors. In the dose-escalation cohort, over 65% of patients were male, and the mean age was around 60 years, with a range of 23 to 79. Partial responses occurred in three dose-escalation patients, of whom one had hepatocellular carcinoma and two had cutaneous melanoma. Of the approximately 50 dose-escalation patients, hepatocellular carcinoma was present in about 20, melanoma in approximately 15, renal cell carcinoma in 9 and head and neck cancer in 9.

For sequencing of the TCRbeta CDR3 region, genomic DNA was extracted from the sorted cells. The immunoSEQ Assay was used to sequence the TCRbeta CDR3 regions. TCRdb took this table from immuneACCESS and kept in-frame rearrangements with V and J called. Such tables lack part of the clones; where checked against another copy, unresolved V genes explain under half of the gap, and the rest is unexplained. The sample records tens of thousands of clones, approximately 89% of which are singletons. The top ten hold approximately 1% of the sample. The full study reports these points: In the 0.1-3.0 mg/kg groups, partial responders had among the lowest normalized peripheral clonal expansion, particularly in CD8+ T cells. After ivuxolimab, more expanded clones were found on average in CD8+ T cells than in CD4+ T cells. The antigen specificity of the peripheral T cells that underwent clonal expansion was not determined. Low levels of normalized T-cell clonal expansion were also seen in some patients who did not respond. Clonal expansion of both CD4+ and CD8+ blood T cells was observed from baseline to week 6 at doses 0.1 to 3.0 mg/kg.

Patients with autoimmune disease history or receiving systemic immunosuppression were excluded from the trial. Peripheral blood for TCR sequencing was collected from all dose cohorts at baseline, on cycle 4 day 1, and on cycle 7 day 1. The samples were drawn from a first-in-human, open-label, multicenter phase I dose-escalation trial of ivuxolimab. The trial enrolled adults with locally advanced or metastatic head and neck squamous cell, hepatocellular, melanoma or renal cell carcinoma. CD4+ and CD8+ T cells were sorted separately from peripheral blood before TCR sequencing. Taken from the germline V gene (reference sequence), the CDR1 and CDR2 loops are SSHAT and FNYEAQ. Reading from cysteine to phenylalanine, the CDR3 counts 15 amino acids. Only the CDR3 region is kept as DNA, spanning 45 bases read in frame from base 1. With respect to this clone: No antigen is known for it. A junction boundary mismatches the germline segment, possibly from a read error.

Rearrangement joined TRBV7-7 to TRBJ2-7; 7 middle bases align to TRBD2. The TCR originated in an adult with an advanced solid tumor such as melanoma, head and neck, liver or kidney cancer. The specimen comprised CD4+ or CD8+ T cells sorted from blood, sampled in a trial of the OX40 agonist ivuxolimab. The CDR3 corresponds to CASSLAGGRASEQYF. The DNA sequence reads TGTGCTAGCAGCTTAGCTGGTGGGAGGGCAAGCGAGCAGTACTTC.